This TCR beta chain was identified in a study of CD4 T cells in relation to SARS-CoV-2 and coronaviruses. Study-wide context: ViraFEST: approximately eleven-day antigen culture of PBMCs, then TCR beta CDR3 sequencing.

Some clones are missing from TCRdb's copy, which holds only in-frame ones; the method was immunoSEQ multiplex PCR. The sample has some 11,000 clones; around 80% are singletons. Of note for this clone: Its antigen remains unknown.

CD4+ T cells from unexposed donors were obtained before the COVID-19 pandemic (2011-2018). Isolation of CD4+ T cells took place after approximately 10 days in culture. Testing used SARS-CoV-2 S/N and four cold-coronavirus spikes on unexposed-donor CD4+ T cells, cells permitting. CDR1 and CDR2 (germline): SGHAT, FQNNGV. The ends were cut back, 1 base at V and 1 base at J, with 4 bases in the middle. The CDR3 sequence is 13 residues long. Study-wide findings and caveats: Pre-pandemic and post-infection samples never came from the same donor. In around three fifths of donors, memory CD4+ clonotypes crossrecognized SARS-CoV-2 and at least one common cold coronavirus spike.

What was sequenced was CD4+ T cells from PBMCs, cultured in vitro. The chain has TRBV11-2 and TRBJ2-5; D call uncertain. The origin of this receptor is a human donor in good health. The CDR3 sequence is CASSLGSQETQYF. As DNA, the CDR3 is TGTGCCAGCAGCTTAGGCAGCCAAGAGACCCAGTACTTC.